The clone carrying this T cell receptor (beta chain) showed up just once. As for time point: persistent/refractory GD, antithyroid drugs over 5 years with positive TRAb. Construction of the TCR library relied on RNA isolated from PBMCs. EDTA tubes were used for drawing about 9 milliliters of peripheral blood. This sample is part of a study of regulatory T cells in long-lasting Graves disease. CDR1 and CDR2 (germline): LNHDA, SQIVND (reference sequence). V was pared by 4 bases and J by 4 bases, with 19 bases between. The CDR3 sequence is 16 residues long. According to the study, TCR beta libraries were built with iRepertoire HTBI primers and CDR3-region Arm-PCR. TCRdb re-derived calls from the multiplex PCR reads in MiXCR, one entry per CDR3 protein. The sample has over 650,000 distinct CDR3 sequences, approximately 29% seen once.

Sequencing used peripheral blood mononuclear cells (PBMCs), obtained when the disease was refractory, from a patient treated with antithyroid drugs. This TCR was sampled from a female donor with Graves disease. The gene calls are TRBV19 and TRBJ1-2, with D possibly being TRBD1 (5 bases). CDR3 region: CASSTNRTPRGYGYTF. In nucleotides, the CDR3 is TGTGCCAGTAGTACAAACCGGACACCCCGAGGCTATGGCTACACCTTC.